This passage covers 25 T cell receptor beta chains from one sample sequenced in a study of blood T cells in healthy people across ages. Primers used in a second PCR of about 6 to 11 cycles were a sample-barcoded 5' primer and a J-beta primer mix. TCRdb reprocessed the 5' RACE reads with MiXCR, giving one entry per CDR3 protein. The data show about 1.4 million distinct CDR3 sequences, 59% seen once. The sample taken for sequencing was blood. Receptors originate from a man between 18 and 35 years old in good health.

On this clonotype itself: A much larger clone sits a single nucleotide away, making a read error possible. This rearrangement joins TRBV6-4 to TRBJ2-2, with D possibly being TRBD1 (6 bases). Germline lookup yields CDR1 MRHNA and CDR2 SNTAGT. This CDR3 is 14 amino acids long. The CDR3 DNA is TGTGCCAGCAGTGACGGACAGAACGCCGGGGAGCTGTTTTTT. Its protein product is CASSDGQNAGELFF.

The chain carries TRBV20-1 and TRBJ1-2; D may be TRBD1 (5 bases). Trimming took 3 bases from V and 4 from J, leaving 12 bases between them. The CDR3 runs 13 residues. Germline V gene lookup returns CDR1 DFQATT and CDR2 SNEGSKA (reference sequence). The CDR3 region is CSARTRDVYGYTF. In DNA form, the CDR3 reads TGCAGTGCTAGGACCCGGGACGTCTATGGCTACACCTTC.

This chain links TRBV20-1 with TRBJ2-2; 13 bases align to TRBD2. Germline-derived CDR1 and CDR2 are DFQATT and SNEGSKA (reference sequence). The CDR3 totals 18 residues. Trimming at V came to 4 bases and at J to 5 bases, leaving 13 bases not matched to a gene. CDR3 DNA sequence: TGCAGTGCTACTCTGAGGGGACTAGCGGGATTACGAACCGGGGAGCTGTTTTTT. It yields the protein CSATLRGLAGLRTGELFF.

This chain uses TRBV7-6 with TRBJ2-1; D is perhaps TRBD1 or TRBD2 (6 bases each). Germline values: CDR1 SGHVS, CDR2 FNYEAQ. CDR3 length: 17 residues. The germline V and J ends were trimmed by 2 bases and 6 bases, with 20 bases remaining between them. CDR3 region: CASSLLSGGPISNEQFF. The CDR3 DNA reads TGTGCCAGCAGCTTACTATCCGGGGGCCCAATTTCCAATGAGCAGTTCTTC.

The chain links TRBV5-1 to TRBJ2-1, with D possibly being TRBD1 (6 bases). The CDR3 loop spans 15 amino acids. Germline CDR1 and CDR2: SGHRS and YFSETQ. V lost 2 bases, J lost 6 bases, and 15 bases lay in between. CDR3 protein: CASSFLPGESNEQFF. CDR3 bases: TGCGCCAGCAGCTTTCTTCCAGGGGAAAGCAATGAGCAGTTCTTC.

The chain carries TRBV7-9 and TRBJ2-3; D tentatively fits TRBD1 or TRBD2 (6 bases each). V was shortened by 5 bases and J by 8 bases, with 23 bases between the two germline ends. The CDR3 runs to 16 residues. Per germline, CDR1 SEHNR and CDR2 FQNEAQ (reference sequence). The CDR3 region is CASSEEGGGQYGTQYF. Written as DNA, the CDR3 is TGTGCCAGCAGCGAAGAGGGGGGTGGACAGTACGGTACGCAGTATTTT.

The table lists this clonotype with a count of one. This rearrangement joins TRBV7-6 to TRBJ1-1; D remains unclear. V dropped 2 bases and J dropped 0 bases, with 16 bases sitting between them. Per germline, CDR1 SGHVS and CDR2 FNYEAQ. This CDR3 is built from 17 residues. CDR3 protein: CASSLNRLAWMNTEAFF. The DNA of the CDR3 is TGTGCCAGCAGCTTAAATCGCCTCGCGTGGATGAACACTGAAGCTTTCTTT.

This clonotype was detected only a few times. The rearrangement joins TRBV7-9 to TRBJ1-2; 9 nucleotides line up with TRBD1. This CDR3 has 15 amino acids. Trimming cost V 6 bases and J 3 bases; bases outside gene matches: 8. Germline CDR1 is SEHNR and CDR2 is FQNEAQ (reference sequence). For the CDR3, the DNA is TGTGCCAGCAGTTATTTACAGGGGGCTGACTATGGCTACACCTTC. Protein product: CASSYLQGADYGYTF.

The genes are TRBV2 and TRBJ2-7, with 7 bases identical to TRBD2. V lost 2 bases to trimming and J lost 3 bases; unmatched junction nucleotides: 7. CDR1 is SNHLY and CDR2 is FYNNEI in the germline V gene. This CDR3 has 15 amino acids. The CDR3 nucleotides are TGTGCCAGCAGTGAAATAATCGGGGGGATCTACGAGCAGTACTTC. Its translation: CASSEIIGGIYEQYF.

This rearrangement joins TRBV3-1 to TRBJ1-1, with TRBD1 as a possible D gene (5 bases). CDR1 LGHDT and CDR2 YNNKEL come from the germline V gene (reference sequence). There are 14 residues in the CDR3. V was clipped by 1 base and J by 5 bases, with 11 bases between them. The CDR3 spells CASSQGRGMTEAFF. DNA of the CDR3: TGTGCCAGCAGCCAAGGAAGGGGAATGACTGAAGCTTTCTTT.

In its sample, this clonotype was seen once. The V and J genes are TRBV27 and TRBJ2-7; 8 nucleotides line up with TRBD2. Unmatched junction bases numbered 8, after V lost 4 bases and J lost 6 bases. From germline, CDR1 is MNHEY and CDR2 SMNVEV (reference sequence). There are 14 residues in the CDR3. CDR3 DNA: TGTGCCAGCAGTTCCCCGCTAGCGGGCGGCGAGCAGTACTTC. As protein: CASSSPLAGGEQYF.

Here the CDR3 DNA reads TGCAGCGTTGGCCTAAGGACTGACCCAACTAATGAAAAACTGTTTTTT. This encodes CSVGLRTDPTNEKLFF. The rearrangement joins TRBV29-1 to TRBJ1-4; D is undetermined. This CDR3 has 16 residues. Between the trimmed V and J ends, which lost 4 bases and 0 bases, there was a span of 15 bases. Germline loops: CDR1 SQVTM, CDR2 ANQGSEA.

The V call is TRBV12-3 or TRBV12-4, the J call TRBJ2-1; 12 bases fit TRBD2. The CDR3 extends over 14 amino acids. The trim removed 8 bases at V and 9 bases at J, leaving 8 bases unmatched. CDR3 sequence: CASGGTSGFSEQFF. In nucleotides, the CDR3 is TGTGCCAGCGGAGGGACTAGCGGGTTCAGTGAGCAGTTCTTC.

The chain carries TRBV7-9 and TRBJ2-7, with D unresolved. Trimming left V 4 bases short and J 2 bases short, with 18 bases between. The germline gives CDR1 SEHNR, CDR2 FQNEAQ (reference sequence). This CDR3 comprises 16 residues. The CDR3 is CASSSRTRTGTYEQYF. In DNA, the CDR3 is TGTGCCAGCAGCTCTCGAACTCGGACGGGTACCTACGAGCAGTACTTC.

The rearrangement joins TRBV7-9 to TRBJ2-7; unclear D gene. The end of the DNA is better explained by TRBJ2-5, so the J call may be wrong. This CDR3 region has 14 residues. Germline V gene lookup returns CDR1 SEHNR and CDR2 FQNEAQ (reference sequence). In DNA, the CDR3 is TGTGCCAGCAGCTTAGAAGAAAGAAAGGGGACCCAGTACTTC. Encoded protein: CASSLEERKGTQYF.

This clonotype was recorded only once. The V gene is TRBV6-1, the J gene TRBJ2-4, with D perhaps TRBD1 or TRBD2 (5 bases each). The germline V gene has CDR1 MNHNS and CDR2 SASEGT. V was cut by 2 bases and J by 13 bases, with 15 bases left in between. The CDR3 totals 13 residues. CDR3 protein: CASSEPPGRWQYF. As DNA, the CDR3 is TGTGCCAGCAGTGAACCCCCGGGACGATGGCAGTACTTC.

The J gene is TRBJ1-1, the V gene TRBV29-1; D not certain. Trimming took 3 bases from V and 5 from J, leaving 13 bases between them. The CDR3 length is 13 residues. Per germline, CDR1 SQVTM and CDR2 ANQGSEA. The CDR3 region is CSVDIGVGTEAFF. The CDR3 coding sequence is TGCAGCGTTGACATCGGGGTGGGGACTGAAGCTTTCTTT. The variable domain in full, with the rest retrieved from reference TRBV29-1 and TRBJ1-1, is SAVISQKPSRDICQRGTSLTIQCQVDSQVTMMFWYRQQPGQSLTLIATANQGSEATYESGFVIDKFPISRPNLTFSTLTVSNMSPEDSSIYLCSVDIGVGTEAFFGQGTRLTVV.

In its sample, this clonotype was seen a few times. The chain has TRBV10-3 and TRBJ2-3, with TRBD2 identical over 7 bases. From germline, CDR1 is ENHRY and CDR2 SYGVKD. The ends lost 4 bases at V and 9 bases at J; junction bases unmatched: 10. This CDR3 contains 14 residues. The CDR3 sequence: CAISAPGRADTQYF. The DNA of the CDR3 is TGTGCCATCAGTGCCCCGGGGAGGGCGGACACGCAGTATTTT.

The CDR3, as DNA: TGTGCCAGCAGCCCCCGGGGAGTGGGCAGCAATCAGCCCCAGCATTTT. It encodes CASSPRGVGSNQPQHF. This chain links TRBV5-5 with TRBJ1-5; D is unresolved. This CDR3 has 16 residues. Germline CDR1 is SGHKS and CDR2 is YYEKEE (reference sequence). V was pared by 4 bases and J by 1 base, with 15 bases between.

V is TRBV29-1 and J is TRBJ2-1; 8 positions match TRBD2. This CDR3 has 16 amino acids. The germline CDR1 and CDR2 sequences are SQVTM and ANQGSEA. The trim removed 3 bases at V and 0 bases at J, leaving 7 bases unmatched. CDR3 sequence: CSVEAQSGGSYNEQFF. The CDR3 nucleotides read TGCAGCGTTGAGGCGCAAAGCGGGGGCTCCTACAATGAGCAGTTCTTC.

In nucleotides, the CDR3 is TGCAGCGTTACGGAAGGGGGCCGAGCTCGCGAGCAGTACTTC. It translates to CSVTEGGRAREQYF. The chain couples TRBV29-1 to TRBJ2-4; 7 nucleotides match TRBD1. The DNA end favors TRBJ2-7, so the J call may be wrong. The CDR3 consists of 14 residues. CDR1 SQVTM and CDR2 ANQGSEA come from the germline V gene.

This clonotype turned up a few times. V and J are TRBV7-9 and TRBJ2-7; unclear D gene. The V gene's germline CDR1 is SEHNR and CDR2 FQNEAQ (reference sequence). The CDR3 length is 14 residues. V was pared by 1 base and J by 3 bases, with 10 bases between. The CDR3 sequence: CASSLEHPLYEQYF. CDR3 sequence (DNA): TGTGCCAGCAGCTTAGAACACCCACTCTACGAGCAGTACTTC.

J is TRBJ1-2 and V is TRBV28, with D possibly being TRBD1 (5 bases). Looked up from germline, CDR1 is MDHEN and CDR2 is SYDVKM. The V gene lost 5 bases and the J gene lost 2 bases, with 12 bases spanning the gap. CDR3 size: 14 residues. DNA for the CDR3: TGTGCCAGCAGTCCCCGGTGGGGCAACTATGGCTACACCTTC. Amino acids: CASSPRWGNYGYTF.

This chain uses TRBV12-3 or TRBV12-4 with TRBJ1-1; TRBD1 is a possible D gene (5 bases). Trimming took 7 bases from V and 8 from J, leaving 17 bases between them. The CDR3 runs to 13 residues. CDR3 DNA: TGTGCCAGCACCCATCGCGGAAGGGGAGAAGCTTTCTTT. Translated: CASTHRGRGEAFF.

This chain connects TRBV24-1 to TRBJ2-1, with 9 nucleotides matching TRBD1. The ends lost 4 bases at V and 8 bases at J; junction bases unmatched: 5. The germline CDR1 and CDR2 sequences are KGHDR and SFDVKD. This CDR3 is 14 amino acids long. CDR3 sequence: CATSEGQGFDEQFF. CDR3 bases: TGTGCCACCAGTGAAGGACAGGGGTTTGATGAGCAGTTCTTC.